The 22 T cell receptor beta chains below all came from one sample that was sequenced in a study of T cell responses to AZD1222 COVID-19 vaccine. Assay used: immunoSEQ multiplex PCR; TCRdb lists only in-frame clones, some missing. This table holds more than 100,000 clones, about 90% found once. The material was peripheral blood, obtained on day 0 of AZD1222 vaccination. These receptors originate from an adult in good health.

The CDR3 is CASSLDSDYQETQYF. Written as DNA, the CDR3 is TGTGCCAGCAGCTTAGACTCCGACTACCAAGAGACCCAGTACTTC. The V and J genes are TRBV7-6 and TRBJ2-5; D ambiguous. The CDR3 spans 15 residues. Deletions cut 1 base from V and 0 bases from J, with 9 bases between. Germline CDR1 is SGHVS and CDR2 is FNYEAQ.

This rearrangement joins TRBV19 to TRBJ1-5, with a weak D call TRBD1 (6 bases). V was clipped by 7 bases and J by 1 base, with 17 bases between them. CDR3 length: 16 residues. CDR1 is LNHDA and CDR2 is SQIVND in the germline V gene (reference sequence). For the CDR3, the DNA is TGTGCCAGTAAACGGGACACACCGTTAAGCAATCAGCCCCAGCATTTT. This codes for CASKRDTPLSNQPQHF.

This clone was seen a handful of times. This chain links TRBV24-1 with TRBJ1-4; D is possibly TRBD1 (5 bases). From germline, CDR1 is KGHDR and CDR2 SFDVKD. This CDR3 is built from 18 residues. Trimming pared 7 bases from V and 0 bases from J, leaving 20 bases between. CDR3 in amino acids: CATRDRDDAHPTNEKLFF. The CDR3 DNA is TGTGCCACCAGAGACCGGGACGATGCCCACCCAACTAATGAAAAACTGTTTTTT.

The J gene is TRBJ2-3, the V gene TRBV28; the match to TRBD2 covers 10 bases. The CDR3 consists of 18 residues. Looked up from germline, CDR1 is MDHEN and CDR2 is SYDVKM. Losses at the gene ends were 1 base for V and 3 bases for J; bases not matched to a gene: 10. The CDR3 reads CASSLSPGAGGPTDTQYF. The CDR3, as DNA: TGTGCCAGCAGTTTATCTCCTGGAGCGGGAGGGCCGACAGATACGCAGTATTTT. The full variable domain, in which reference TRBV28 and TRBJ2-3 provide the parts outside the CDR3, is DVKVTQSSRYLVKRTGEKVFLECVQDMDHENMFWYRQDPGLGLRLIYFSYDVKMKEKGDIPEGYSVSREKKERFSLILESASTNQTSMYLCASSLSPGAGGPTDTQYFGPGTRLTVL.

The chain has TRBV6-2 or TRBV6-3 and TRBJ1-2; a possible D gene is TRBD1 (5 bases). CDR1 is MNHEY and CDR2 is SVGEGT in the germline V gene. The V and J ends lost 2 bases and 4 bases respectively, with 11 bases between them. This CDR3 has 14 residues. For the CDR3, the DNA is TGTGCCAGCAGTTACCGACAGTCTATCTATGGCTACACCTTC. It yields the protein CASSYRQSIYGYTF.

The CDR3 loop reads CASKTGGNTEAFF. In nucleotides, the CDR3 is TGTGCCAGCAAAACGGGAGGGAACACTGAAGCTTTCTTT. This chain connects TRBV6-5 to TRBJ1-1; D unresolved. The CDR3 spans 13 residues. The V end lost 7 bases, the J end lost 1 base, and 10 bases lay between the germline ends. Germline loops: CDR1 MNHEY, CDR2 SVGAGI.

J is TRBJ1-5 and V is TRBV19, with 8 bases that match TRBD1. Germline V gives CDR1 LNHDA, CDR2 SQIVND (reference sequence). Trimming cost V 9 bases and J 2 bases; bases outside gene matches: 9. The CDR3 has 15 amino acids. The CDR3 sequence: CASRPPGQGNQPQHF. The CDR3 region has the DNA TGTGCCAGCAGACCTCCGGGACAGGGCAATCAGCCCCAGCATTTT.

This CDR3 is CASSLGRYQETQYF. The CDR3 coding sequence is TGTGCCAGCAGTTTGGGCAGGTACCAAGAGACCCAGTACTTC. This chain connects TRBV27 to TRBJ2-5; D not certain. Germline CDR1 is MNHEY and CDR2 is SMNVEV (reference sequence). V lost 3 bases and J 0 bases, leaving 8 bases between the germline ends. This CDR3 comprises 14 residues.

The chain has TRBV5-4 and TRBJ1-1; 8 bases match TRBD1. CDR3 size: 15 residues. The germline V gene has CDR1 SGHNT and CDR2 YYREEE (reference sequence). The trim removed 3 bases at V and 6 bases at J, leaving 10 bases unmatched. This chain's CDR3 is CASSSDREVVAEAFF. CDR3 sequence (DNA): TGTGCCAGCAGCTCGGACAGGGAGGTGGTGGCTGAAGCTTTCTTT.

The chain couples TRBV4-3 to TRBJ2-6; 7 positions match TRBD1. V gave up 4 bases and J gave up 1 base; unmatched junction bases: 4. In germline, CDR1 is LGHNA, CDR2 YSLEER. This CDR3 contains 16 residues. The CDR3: CASSRKTGSGANVLTF. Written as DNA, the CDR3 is TGCGCCAGCAGCCGGAAGACAGGGTCTGGGGCCAACGTCCTGACTTTC.

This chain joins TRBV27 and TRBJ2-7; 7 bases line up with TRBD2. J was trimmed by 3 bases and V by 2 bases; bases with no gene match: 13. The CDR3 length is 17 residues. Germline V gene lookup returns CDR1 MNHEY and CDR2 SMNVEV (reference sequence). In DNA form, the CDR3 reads TGTGCCAGCAGTTTAAAATCCGGGCTAGCGGAATTCTACGAGCAGTACTTC. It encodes CASSLKSGLAEFYEQYF.

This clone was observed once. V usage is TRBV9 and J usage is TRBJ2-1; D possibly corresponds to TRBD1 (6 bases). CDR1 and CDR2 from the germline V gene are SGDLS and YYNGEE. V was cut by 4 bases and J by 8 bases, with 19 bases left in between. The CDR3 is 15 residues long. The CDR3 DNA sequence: TGTGCCAGCAGCTTAGGACAGCCCGAAGAATATGAGCAGTTCTTC. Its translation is CASSLGQPEEYEQFF. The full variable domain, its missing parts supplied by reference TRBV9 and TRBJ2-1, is DSGVTQTPKHLITATGQRVTLRCSPRSGDLSVYWYQQSLDQGLQFLIQYYNGEERAKGNILERFSAQQFPDLHSELNLSSLELGDSALYFCASSLGQPEEYEQFFGPGTRLTVL.

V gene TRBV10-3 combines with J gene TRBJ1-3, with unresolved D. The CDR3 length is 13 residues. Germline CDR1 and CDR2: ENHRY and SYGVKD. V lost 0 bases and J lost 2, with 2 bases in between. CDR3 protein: CAISESTGNTIYF. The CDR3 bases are TGTGCCATCAGTGAGTCGACTGGAAACACCATATATTTT.

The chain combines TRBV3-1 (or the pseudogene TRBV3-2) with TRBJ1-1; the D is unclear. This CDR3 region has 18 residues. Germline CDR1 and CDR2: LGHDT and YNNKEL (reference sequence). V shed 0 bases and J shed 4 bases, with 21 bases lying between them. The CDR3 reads CASSQDQLGFREGTEAFF. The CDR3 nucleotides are TGTGCCAGCAGCCAAGATCAATTAGGTTTTAGGGAAGGCACTGAAGCTTTCTTT.

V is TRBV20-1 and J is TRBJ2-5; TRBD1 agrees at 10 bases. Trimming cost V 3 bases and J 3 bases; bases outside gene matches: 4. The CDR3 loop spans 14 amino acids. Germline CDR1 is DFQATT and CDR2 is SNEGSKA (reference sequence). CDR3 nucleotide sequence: TGCAGTGCTAGTGAGGACAGGGGGGAAGAGACCCAGTACTTC. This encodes CSASEDRGEETQYF.

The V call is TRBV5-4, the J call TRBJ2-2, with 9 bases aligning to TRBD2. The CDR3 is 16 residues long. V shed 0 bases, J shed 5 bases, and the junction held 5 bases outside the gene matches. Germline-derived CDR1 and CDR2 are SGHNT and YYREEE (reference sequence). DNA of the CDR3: TGTGCCAGCAGCTTGGGTTTTAGCGGGAGTACCGGGGAGCTGTTTTTT. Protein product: CASSLGFSGSTGELFF.

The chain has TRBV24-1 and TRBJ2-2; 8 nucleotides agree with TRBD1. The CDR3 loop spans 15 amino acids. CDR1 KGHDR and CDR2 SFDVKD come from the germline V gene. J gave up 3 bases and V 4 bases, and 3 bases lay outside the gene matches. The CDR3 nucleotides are TGTGCCACCAGTGACACGGACAGGGACACCGGGGAGCTGTTTTTT. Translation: CATSDTDRDTGELFF.

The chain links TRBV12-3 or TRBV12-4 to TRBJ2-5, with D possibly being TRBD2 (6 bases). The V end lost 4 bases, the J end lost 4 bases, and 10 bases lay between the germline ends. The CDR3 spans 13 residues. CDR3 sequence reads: CASSSGRSETQYF. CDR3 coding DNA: TGTGCCAGCAGTTCGGGGAGGTCAGAGACCCAGTACTTC.

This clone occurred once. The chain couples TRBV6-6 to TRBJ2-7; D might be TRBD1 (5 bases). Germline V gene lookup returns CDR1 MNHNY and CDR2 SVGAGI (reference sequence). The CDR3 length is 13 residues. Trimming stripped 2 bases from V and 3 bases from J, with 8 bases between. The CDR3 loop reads CASSYGDSYEQYF. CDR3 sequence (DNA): TGTGCCAGCAGTTACGGCGACAGCTACGAGCAGTACTTC.

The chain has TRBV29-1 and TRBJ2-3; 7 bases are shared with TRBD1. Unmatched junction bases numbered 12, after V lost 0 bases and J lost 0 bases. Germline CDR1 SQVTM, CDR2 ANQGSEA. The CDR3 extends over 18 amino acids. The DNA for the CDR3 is TGCAGCGTTGAAGATTGGTTCATGGGACAGAGAAGCACAGATACGCAGTATTTT. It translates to CSVEDWFMGQRSTDTQYF.

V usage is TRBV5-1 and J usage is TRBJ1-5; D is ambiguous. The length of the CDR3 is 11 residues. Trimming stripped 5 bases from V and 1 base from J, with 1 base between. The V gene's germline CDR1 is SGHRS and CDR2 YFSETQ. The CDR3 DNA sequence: TGCGCCAGCAGAAGCAATCAGCCCCAGCATTTT. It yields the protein CASRSNQPQHF.

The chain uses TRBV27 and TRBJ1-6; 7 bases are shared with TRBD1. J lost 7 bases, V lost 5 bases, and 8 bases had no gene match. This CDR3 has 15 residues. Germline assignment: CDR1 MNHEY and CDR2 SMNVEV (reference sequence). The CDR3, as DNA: TGTGCCAGCAGTGAAACCGGGACAGACAATTCACCCCTCCACTTT. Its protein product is CASSETGTDNSPLHF.